This T cell receptor beta chain was documented in a study of tumor and adjacent non-tumor tissue in lung cancer. General study findings and limits: Patients with more diverse tumor TCRs had worse survival. Normal lung showed higher cumulative top 100 clone frequency than tumor.

This sample's RNA came from whole unsorted tissue. TCRbeta libraries were built with three rounds of nested PCR, modified from ARM-PCR. TCRdb re-derived calls from the multiplex PCR reads in MiXCR, one entry per CDR3 protein. The sample lists about 200,000 distinct CDR3 sequences, about 76% seen once, with about 23% in the top ten. This clonotype has a handful of counts. Its antigen is unidentified. The CDR3 totals 11 residues. V lost 5 bases to trimming and J lost 3 bases, with 4 bases between them. This chain links TRBV12-3 or TRBV12-4 with TRBJ2-5; D is unresolved. The origin of this receptor is a man aged 55 to 70 with non-small cell lung cancer. Material for sequencing was lung tumor tissue. The CDR3 region has the DNA TGTGCCAGCAGTACGGAAGAGACCCAGTACTTC. This sequence encodes CASSTEETQYF.